Listed below are T cell receptor beta chains from one sample, sequenced in a study of T cell responses to AZD1222 COVID-19 vaccine. Assay: immunoSEQ multiplex PCR; the TCRdb copy retains only in-frame clones and omits some. This table holds 95,000 to 130,000 clones, roughly 88% found once. Sequencing used peripheral blood, obtained on day 0 of AZD1222 vaccination. The receptor source for this set is an adult in good health. The CDR3 runs from the conserved cysteine through the conserved F or W. A D gene is named only where the DNA matches it firmly. Clone size is stated in some rows and not others, as once, few, many or a class when expanded.

size,V,D,length,J,DNA,CDR3
NA,TRBV19,NA,15,TRBJ1-5,TGTGCCAGTAGTTCTCAGGGTAGGGGCAATCAGCCCCAGCATTTT,CASSSQGRGNQPQHF
once,TRBV4-3,NA,15,TRBJ1-1,TGCGCCAGCAGCCAAGTAAGCCAGGGTAACACTGAAGCTTTCTTT,CASSQVSQGNTEAFF
few,TRBV19,NA,12,TRBJ2-7,TGTGCCAGTAGTATAGGGCGGAACGAGCAGTACTTC,CASSIGRNEQYF
NA,TRBV18,NA,13,TRBJ2-7,TGTGCCAGCTCACCCGGGGAGCCCAGGGAGCAGTACTTC,CASSPGEPREQYF
NA,TRBV27,TRBD1,14,TRBJ1-5,TGTGCCAGCAGTTTCGGGACAGGGGGACAGCCCCAGCATTTT,CASSFGTGGQPQHF
once,TRBV19,TRBD1,14,TRBJ1-5,TGTGCCAGTAGTCCGCGGACAGGGAACGGGCCCCAGCATTTT,CASSPRTGNGPQHF
NA,TRBV28,NA,14,TRBJ2-7,TGTGCCAGCAGTTTAGTGGGGATACCCTACGAGCAGTACTTC,CASSLVGIPYEQYF
NA,TRBV27,NA,15,TRBJ1-5,TGTGCCAGCAGTTTAACTGGACCGCTCAATCAGCCCCAGCATTTT,CASSLTGPLNQPQHF
NA,TRBV29-1,TRBD1,15,TRBJ2-7,TGCAGCGTTGTTCCCGGGACAGGGATACCCTACGAGCAGTACTTC,CSVVPGTGIPYEQYF
NA,TRBV18,NA,17,TRBJ1-6,TGTGCCAGCTCACCAGGTCAGGCTGGGACCCGTAATTCACCCCTCCACTTT,CASSPGQAGTRNSPLHF
once,TRBV7-2,TRBD1,15,TRBJ1-6,TGTGCCAGCAGCTTAAGGGGACAGGGGGATTCACCCCTCCACTTT,CASSLRGQGDSPLHF
NA,TRBV5-3,NA,15,TRBJ2-7,TGTGCCAGAAGCCCAAGCATCCGGGCTAATTACGAGCAGTACTTC,CARSPSIRANYEQYF
once,TRBV15,NA,15,TRBJ2-7,TGTGCCACCAGCAGTGTAGGGCCGAGCTCCTACGAGCAGTACTTC,CATSSVGPSSYEQYF
NA,TRBV11-2,NA,15,TRBJ2-1,TGTGCCAGCAGCACCCGTGATAGCGGTTACAATGAGCAGTTCTTC,CASSTRDSGYNEQFF
NA,TRBV25-1,NA,14,TRBJ1-1,TGTGCCAGCAGTGAACCTAACAGGAACACTGAAGCTTTCTTT,CASSEPNRNTEAFF
few,TRBV6-5,TRBD2,16,TRBJ2-5,TGTGCCAGCAGTTACCGAGTCTTCGGGAGGGGAGAGACCCAGTACTTC,CASSYRVFGRGETQYF
NA,TRBV9,TRBD2,16,TRBJ2-5,TGTGCCAGCAGCCCCCTTTCACGGGGGGAACAAGAGACCCAGTACTTC,CASSPLSRGEQETQYF
NA,TRBV5-1,NA,16,TRBJ1-5,TGCGCCAGCAGCTTGTCGGGAGTTGGGAGCAATCAGCCCCAGCATTTT,CASSLSGVGSNQPQHF
NA,TRBV5-1,NA,12,TRBJ1-1,TGCGCCAGCAGCTTAGACTACACTGAAGCTTTCTTT,CASSLDYTEAFF
NA,TRBV18,NA,14,TRBJ1-1,TGTGCCAGCTCAACTGGGACGGGGAACACTGAAGCTTTCTTT,CASSTGTGNTEAFF
NA,TRBV19,TRBD1,13,TRBJ2-7,TGTGCCAGTAGAACCGGGACAGGCCCGGAGCAGTACTTC,CASRTGTGPEQYF
NA,TRBV5-1,NA,13,TRBJ1-2,TGCGCCAGCAGCTTGACGGACAGAGGGGGCTACACCTTC,CASSLTDRGGYTF
NA,TRBV2,TRBD2,14,TRBJ2-7,TGTGCCAGCAGACCCGGGACTAGCCCCTACGAGCAGTACTTC,CASRPGTSPYEQYF
NA,TRBV5-4,NA,14,TRBJ1-2,TGTGCCAGCAGCTTGGCCCAGGGGCAGCGTGGCTACACCTTC,CASSLAQGQRGYTF
NA,TRBV6-6,TRBD1,14,TRBJ2-2,TGTGCCAGCAAAGGGACAGGGGACACCGGGGAGCTGTTTTTT,CASKGTGDTGELFF
NA,TRBV6-1,NA,16,TRBJ2-7,TGTGCCAGCAGTGACATCGGCCGGGACAAGCCCTACGAGCAGTACTTC,CASSDIGRDKPYEQYF
NA,TRBV14,NA,16,TRBJ2-1,TGTGCCAGCAGCCATGGAATTCGAGGGTCCTACAATGAGCAGTTCTTC,CASSHGIRGSYNEQFF
NA,TRBV5-1,NA,13,TRBJ1-4,TGCGCCAGCAGCAGTACGACTAATGAAAAACTGTTTTTT,CASSSTTNEKLFF
NA,TRBV6-4,NA,21,TRBJ1-6,TGTGCCAGCAGTGACTCCCCGCACAGGTGTTTTATTCCAGTGGCTAATTCACCCCTCCACTTT,CASSDSPHRCFIPVANSPLHF
NA,TRBV19,NA,15,TRBJ2-2,TGTGCCAGTAGTATTGGCGGCTCAGTCACCGGGGAGCTGTTTTTT,CASSIGGSVTGELFF
NA,TRBV3-1/TRBV3-2,TRBD1,13,TRBJ1-1,TGTGCCAGCATTCACAGGGGGAGCACTGAAGCTTTCTTT,CASIHRGSTEAFF
NA,TRBV9,TRBD1,16,TRBJ2-5,TGTGCCAGCAGCGCCGGGACAGGAGCGTACCAAGAGACCCAGTACTTC,CASSAGTGAYQETQYF
NA,TRBV2,NA,13,TRBJ1-5,TGTGCCAGCACCCAGGGTGTCGGTCAGCCCCAGCATTTT,CASTQGVGQPQHF
NA,TRBV7-2,NA,12,TRBJ1-2,TGTGCCAGCAGCTTTGGGACTTATGGCTACACCTTC,CASSFGTYGYTF
NA,TRBV4-3,NA,15,TRBJ1-2,TGCGCCAGCAGCCAAGATCCAGGGTCGATCTATGGCTACACCTTC,CASSQDPGSIYGYTF
NA,TRBV2,NA,11,TRBJ1-3,TGTGCCAGCACAGGCGCAGACACCATATATTTT,CASTGADTIYF
NA,TRBV7-2,NA,13,TRBJ1-1,TGTGCCAGCAGCTGGGGACAGAACACTGAAGCTTTCTTT,CASSWGQNTEAFF
NA,TRBV19,TRBD1,18,TRBJ1-5,TGTGCCAGTAGTATAAGCATGGTACGGACAGGCCTTAATCAGCCCCAGCATTTT,CASSISMVRTGLNQPQHF
NA,TRBV18,NA,15,TRBJ1-3,TGTGCCAGCTCACCCCTCCCAGACTCTGGAAACACCATATATTTT,CASSPLPDSGNTIYF